This passage covers 11 T cell receptor beta chains from one sample sequenced in a study of blood T cells in healthy people across ages. The authors ran a second PCR of 7 to 11 cycles using a sample-barcoded 5' primer and a J-beta primer mix. TCRdb reprocessed the 5' RACE reads with MiXCR, giving one entry per CDR3 protein. The sample lists about 720,000 distinct CDR3 sequences, 20% to 25% occurring once. The same sample was also used in a study of T cells of mothers and their children.

The sample consisted of blood. The receptors originated from a boy aged 5-17 years in good health.

This clonotype showed up just a few times. The CDR3 nucleotides read TGTGCCAGCAGTTTTTTTGGGAGGGAGACCCAGTACTTC. It codes for CASSFFGRETQYF. This chain connects TRBV12-3 or TRBV12-4 to TRBJ2-5; tentative D call: TRBD2 (6 bases). The germline V and J ends were trimmed by 3 bases and 5 bases, with 10 bases remaining between them. The length of the CDR3 is 13 residues.

J is TRBJ1-6 and V is TRBV9; D is unresolved. Trimming removed 0 bases at V and 6 bases at J, with 7 bases between. Germline-derived CDR1 and CDR2 are SGDLS and YYNGEE. The length of the CDR3 is 14 residues. The CDR3 loop reads CASSVGSGNSPLHF. The DNA for the CDR3 is TGTGCCAGCAGCGTAGGGTCAGGTAATTCACCCCTCCACTTT.

The sample holds a few counts of this clonotype. The chain couples TRBV7-6 to TRBJ2-2; TRBD1 matches at 8 bases. Trimming took 5 bases from V and 2 from J; bases not matched to a gene: 4. The CDR3 is 15 amino acids. Germline loops: CDR1 SGHVS, CDR2 FNYEAQ. This chain's CDR3 is CASSTGQGNTGELFF. CDR3 sequence (DNA): TGTGCCAGCAGCACCGGACAGGGAAACACCGGGGAGCTGTTTTTT.

This clonotype was seen a handful of times. The chain recombines TRBV10-3 with TRBJ2-5, with 14 bases matching TRBD2. Trimming cost V 0 bases and J 5 bases; bases outside gene matches: 11. The CDR3 has 19 amino acids. The germline CDR1 and CDR2 sequences are ENHRY and SYGVKD. DNA of the CDR3: TGTGCCATCAGTGAGTCCGGGGGGACTAGCGGGAGTCGGAGGGAGACCCAGTACTTC. As protein: CAISESGGTSGSRRETQYF.

In this sample, this clonotype turned up many times. The CDR3 region is CASSLRGPSEAFF. The CDR3 DNA is TGTGCCAGCAGCCTCAGGGGGCCTTCTGAAGCTTTCTTT. V usage is TRBV6-1 and J usage is TRBJ1-1; 8 bases agree with TRBD1. This CDR3 region has 13 residues. CDR1 is MNHNS and CDR2 is SASEGT in the germline V gene. V lost 6 bases and J lost 6; bases outside the gene matches: 6.

The chain carries TRBV6-5 and TRBJ2-7; tentative D call: TRBD1 (5 bases). This CDR3 has 14 amino acids. V was trimmed by 7 bases and J by 3 bases, leaving 16 bases between them. Germline values: CDR1 MNHEY, CDR2 SVGAGI. CDR3 nucleotides: TGTGCCAGCACCCGAAACAGGTTGGGCTACGAGCAGTACTTC. This encodes CASTRNRLGYEQYF.

As to this clonotype: One junction end disagrees with the germline gene, perhaps due to a read error. This chain joins TRBV6-6 and TRBJ1-4; 8 bases agree with TRBD1. The CDR3 sequence is 16 residues long. Germline CDR1 reads MNHNY; CDR2 reads SVGAGI (reference sequence). CDR3 sequence reads: CASSYLGQGVVEKPFF. Written as DNA, the CDR3 is TGTGCCAGCAGTTACCTCGGACAGGGTGTAGTTGAAAAACCGTTTTTT.

This clonotype was detected a few times. This chain links TRBV9 with TRBJ2-1, with 7 bases lining up with TRBD2. Germline CDR1 reads SGDLS; CDR2 reads YYNGEE. V lost 0 bases, J lost 8 bases, and 11 bases stayed unmatched. This CDR3 has 16 residues. CDR3 coding DNA: TGTGCCAGCAGCGTAGCTTTCGGACTAGTGGGCGATGAGCAGTTCTTC. Translating it yields CASSVAFGLVGDEQFF. Full variable domain (missing parts from reference TRBV9 and TRBJ2-1): DSGVTQTPKHLITATGQRVTLRCSPRSGDLSVYWYQQSLDQGLQFLIQYYNGEERAKGNILERFSAQQFPDLHSELNLSSLELGDSALYFCASSVAFGLVGDEQFFGPGTRLTVL.

The chain has TRBV29-1 and TRBJ2-3; D gene unclear. V was clipped by 4 bases and J by 4 bases, with 6 bases between them. CDR3 length equals 11 residues. Germline CDR1 and CDR2: SQVTM and ANQGSEA. CDR3 DNA sequence: TGCAGCGTTGTTAAAGCAGATACGCAGTATTTT. Its translation is CSVVKADTQYF.

In its sample, this clonotype was seen a few times. The rearrangement joins TRBV6-2 or TRBV6-3 to TRBJ2-3, with a tentative D call TRBD1 (6 bases). The length of the CDR3 is 13 residues. The V end lost 7 bases, the J end lost 4 bases, and 12 bases lay between the germline ends. Per the germline V gene, CDR1 is MNHEY and CDR2 is SVGEGT. CDR3 coding DNA: TGTGCCAGCACCCCGGACAGCCCAGATACGCAGTATTTT. This codes for CASTPDSPDTQYF.

This clonotype was found once. The chain is built from TRBV19 and TRBJ2-3; 12 positions agree with TRBD2. The germline gives CDR1 LNHDA, CDR2 SQIVND (reference sequence). This CDR3 contains 21 residues. Trimming took 0 bases from V and 0 from J; bases not matched to a gene: 13. CDR3 sequence: CASSIDARLAGDLESTDTQYF. CDR3 sequence (DNA): TGTGCCAGTAGTATAGATGCCCGACTAGCGGGGGACCTAGAAAGCACAGATACGCAGTATTTT. The whole variable domain, remainder taken from reference TRBV19 and TRBJ2-3, is DGGITQSPKYLFRKEGQNVTLSCEQNLNHDAMYWYRQDPGQGLRLIYYSQIVNDFQKGDIAEGYSVSREKKESFPLTVTSAQKNPTAFYLCASSIDARLAGDLESTDTQYFGPGTRLTVL.